The 32 T cell receptor beta chains given below trace back to one sample, sequenced in a study of patients and donors after allogeneic stem cell transplantation. From the RT-PCR reads, TCRdb called clonotypes with MiXCR, one entry per CDR3 protein. Altogether tens of thousands of distinct CDR3 sequences are present, about 44% being singletons, with the ten largest covering approximately 60%. What was sequenced was blood, either unsorted or a sorted T cell fraction (not recorded which). The receptor set was obtained from a human donor who was either an allogeneic HSCT recipient or a stem cell or donor lymphocyte infusion donor (not recorded which). It is not recorded whose cells these are; they may come from a transplant donor.

The chain links TRBV5-1 to TRBJ1-1; D gene unclear. V lost 4 bases and J lost 1, with 8 bases in between. Looked up from germline, CDR1 is SGHRS and CDR2 is YFSETQ. This CDR3 spans 13 amino acids. CDR3 nucleotides: TGCGCCAGCAGCCCTTATGGGAACACTGAAGCTTTCTTT. This sequence encodes CASSPYGNTEAFF.

The chain couples TRBV27 to TRBJ1-4; TRBD1 might be the D (5 bases). Germline V gives CDR1 MNHEY, CDR2 SMNVEV (reference sequence). V was trimmed by 0 bases and J by 14 bases, leaving 10 bases between them. This CDR3 is 12 amino acids long. CDR3 loop: CASSLSEGTLFF. The DNA of the CDR3 is TGTGCCAGCAGTTTATCGGAGGGGACCCTGTTTTTT.

The chain links TRBV20-1 to TRBJ1-3, with no clear D. There are 14 residues in the CDR3. Per germline, CDR1 DFQATT and CDR2 SNEGSKA (reference sequence). V was clipped by 1 base and J by 6 bases, with 13 bases between them. The CDR3 region has the DNA TGCAGTGCTAGAGCGGAAACGGCCCTAAACACCATATATTTT. Its translation is CSARAETALNTIYF.

This clonotype was picked up a small number of times. The genes are TRBV20-1 and TRBJ1-5; weak D call: TRBD1 (6 bases). The CDR3 totals 14 residues. CDR1 and CDR2 from the germline V gene are DFQATT and SNEGSKA (reference sequence). Trimming removed 6 bases from V and 2 bases from J, with 14 bases in between. CDR3 bases: TGCAGTGCCGAGGGGGGGGCTGGCAATCAGCCCCAGCATTTT. This translates into CSAEGGAGNQPQHF.

The V and J genes are TRBV12-3 or TRBV12-4 and TRBJ1-5, with D uncertain. Trimming cost V 3 bases and J 3 bases, with 12 bases left between them. The CDR3 loop spans 15 amino acids. DNA for the CDR3: TGTGCCAGCAGTTTGATCTCCGGGTACAATCAGCCCCAGCATTTT. This translates into CASSLISGYNQPQHF.

This clonotype was seen more than once but under ten times. The J gene is TRBJ2-1, the V gene TRBV28; no definite D call. The ends were cut back, 3 bases at V and 4 bases at J, with 7 bases in the middle. Per germline, CDR1 MDHEN and CDR2 SYDVKM. This CDR3 is 13 amino acids long. The CDR3 nucleotides read TGTGCCAGCAGTTTGGGCGGATACAATGAGCAGTTCTTC. It yields the protein CASSLGGYNEQFF.

This rearrangement joins TRBV10-3 to TRBJ2-2, with D perhaps TRBD1 (5 bases). The CDR3 consists of 15 residues. Trimming stripped 0 bases from V and 5 bases from J, with 10 bases between. Germline V gives CDR1 ENHRY, CDR2 SYGVKD. CDR3 sequence (DNA): TGTGCCATCAGTGAGTCGAGGCAGGGAACCGGGGAGCTGTTTTTT. Translated, it gives CAISESRQGTGELFF.

This clonotype turned up a few times. The rearrangement uses TRBV4-3 and TRBJ1-3, with unresolved D. The CDR3 is 16 residues long. V dropped 4 bases and J dropped 0 bases, with 13 bases sitting between them. The V gene's germline CDR1 is LGHNA and CDR2 YSLEER. Here the CDR3 reads CASSPSWASSGNTIYF. In nucleotides, the CDR3 is TGCGCCAGCAGCCCGAGTTGGGCGAGCTCTGGAAACACCATATATTTT.

V usage is TRBV12-3 or TRBV12-4 and J usage is TRBJ2-3; D is ambiguous. The CDR3 covers 13 residues. Between the trimmed V and J ends, which lost 2 bases and 4 bases, there was a span of 7 bases. CDR3 DNA sequence: TGTGCCAGCAGTTTATCTGGGCCAGATACGCAGTATTTT. Its protein is CASSLSGPDTQYF.

The CDR3 nucleotides are TGCAGCGTCGCGGAGGGTCCAGGGCGTCGTGAAGCTTTCTTT. Translating gives CSVAEGPGRREAFF. This chain uses TRBV29-1 with TRBJ1-1; maybe TRBD1 (5 bases). V was pared by 6 bases and J by 7 bases, with 21 bases between. Germline V CDR1 and CDR2: SQVTM, ANQGSEA. CDR3 length: 14 amino acids. Drawing the rest from reference TRBV29-1 and TRBJ1-1, the complete variable domain is SAVISQKPSRDICQRGTSLTIQCQVDSQVTMMFWYRQQPGQSLTLIATANQGSEATYESGFVIDKFPISRPNLTFSTLTVSNMSPEDSSIYLCSVAEGPGRREAFFGQGTRLTVV.

The V call is TRBV27, the J call TRBJ2-5, with a possible D match to TRBD1 (5 bases). In germline, CDR1 is MNHEY, CDR2 SMNVEV (reference sequence). V dropped 1 base and J dropped 4 bases, with 10 bases sitting between them. The CDR3 is 14 residues long. This CDR3 reads CASSLYPQGETQYF. In DNA form, the CDR3 reads TGTGCCAGCAGTTTATACCCTCAGGGAGAGACCCAGTACTTC.

V gene TRBV19 combines with J gene TRBJ2-3; D perhaps matches TRBD2 (6 bases). CDR3 length equals 11 residues. The V gene's germline CDR1 is LNHDA and CDR2 SQIVND (reference sequence). V lost 9 bases and J 6 bases, leaving 10 bases between the germline ends. The CDR3 DNA reads TGTGCCAGCGGGAGATTGGATACGCAGTATTTT. It codes for CASGRLDTQYF. The whole variable domain, filled in from reference TRBV19 and TRBJ2-3, reads DGGITQSPKYLFRKEGQNVTLSCEQNLNHDAMYWYRQDPGQGLRLIYYSQIVNDFQKGDIAEGYSVSREKKESFPLTVTSAQKNPTAFYLCASGRLDTQYFGPGTRLTVL.

The chain couples TRBV15 to TRBJ1-4, with unresolved D. The ends were cut back, 0 bases at V and 0 bases at J, with 8 bases in the middle. The germline V gene has CDR1 LNHNV and CDR2 YYDKDF (reference sequence). This CDR3 has 16 residues. The CDR3 region is CATSRDFEATNEKLFF. In nucleotides, the CDR3 is TGTGCCACCAGCAGAGATTTCGAGGCAACTAATGAAAAACTGTTTTTT.

The chain is built from TRBV4-1 and TRBJ2-7; 8 nucleotides agree with TRBD2. The J segment lost 0 bases and the V segment lost 0 bases, leaving 10 bases of the junction unmatched. In germline, CDR1 is MGHRA, CDR2 YSYEKL. CDR3 length: 18 amino acids. The CDR3 coding sequence is TGCGCCAGCAGCCAAGATGACGACGCTAGCGGGCCCTCCTACGAGCAGTACTTC. It is translated as CASSQDDDASGPSYEQYF.

In this sample, this clonotype turned up a few times. This rearrangement joins TRBV7-9 to TRBJ1-4; D unclear. From germline, CDR1 is SEHNR and CDR2 FQNEAQ (reference sequence). The CDR3 spans 16 residues. V lost 4 bases to trimming and J lost 3 bases, with 15 bases between them. CDR3 amino acids: CASSSWLSLANEKLFF. Written as DNA, the CDR3 is TGTGCCAGCAGCTCCTGGCTATCATTGGCTAATGAAAAACTGTTTTTT.

V is TRBV6-2 or TRBV6-3 and J is TRBJ1-1; possible D gene TRBD1, 6 bases. The CDR3 runs to 14 residues. Per the germline V gene, CDR1 is MNHEY and CDR2 is SVGEGT. Trimming stripped 6 bases from V and 1 base from J, with 12 bases between. This chain's CDR3 is CASSGRGRNTEAFF. In DNA form, the CDR3 reads TGTGCCAGCAGCGGCAGGGGTCGGAACACTGAAGCTTTCTTT.

This clonotype appeared a few times. One end of the junction is discordant with germline, which a read error may explain. The chain links TRBV7-7 to TRBJ1-4, with 9 positions matching TRBD1. Germline CDR1 SSHAT, CDR2 FNYEAQ (reference sequence). This CDR3 contains 13 residues. In nucleotides, the CDR3 is TGTGCTAGCAGCCCGGACAGGGGCGAAAAACTGTTTTTT. Translated: CASSPDRGEKLFF. The complete variable domain, with remaining parts taken from reference TRBV7-7 and TRBJ1-4, reads GAGVSQSPRYKVTKRGQDVTLRCDPISSHATLYWYQQALGQGPEFLTYFNYEAQPDKSGLPSDRFSAERPEGSISTLTIQRTEQRDSAMYRCASSPDRGEKLFFGSGTQLSVL.

This clonotype was seen more than once but under ten times. The chain is built from TRBV29-1 and TRBJ1-1; 9 bases fit TRBD1. The germline V gene has CDR1 SQVTM and CDR2 ANQGSEA. The CDR3 loop spans 12 amino acids. Germline trimming cut 7 bases from V and 6 bases from J; bases unmatched to any gene: 6. DNA of the CDR3: TGCAGCGCTGACAGGGGGTCGGCTGAAGCTTTCTTT. As protein: CSADRGSAEAFF.

This clonotype showed up just a few times. J is TRBJ1-3 and V is TRBV6-6, with TRBD1 as a possible D gene (5 bases). This CDR3 contains 16 residues. With 5 bases removed from V and 10 bases from J, the gap between germline ends came to 24 bases. Germline V gives CDR1 MNHNY, CDR2 SVGAGI (reference sequence). The CDR3 region is CASSQGRSRAGETIYF. The CDR3, as DNA: TGTGCCAGCAGTCAGGGAAGGTCCAGGGCTGGGGAAACCATATATTTT.

This clonotype was counted a few times. CDR3 DNA: TGTGCCAGCAGCCCAGAGGGACTCTCCACTGAAGCTTTCTTT. It specifies CASSPEGLSTEAFF. J is TRBJ1-1 and V is TRBV7-3; possible D gene TRBD1, 5 bases. CDR1 is SGHTA, CDR2 FQGTGA, per germline. V lost 5 bases to trimming and J lost 4 bases, with 14 bases between them. The CDR3 extends over 14 amino acids. Complete variable domain (other parts from reference TRBV7-3 and TRBJ1-1): GAGVSQTPSNKVTEKGKYVELRCDPISGHTALYWYRQSLGQGPEFLIYFQGTGAADDSGLPNDRFFAVRPEGSVSTLKIQRTERGDSAVYLCASSPEGLSTEAFFGQGTRLTVV.

V usage is TRBV19 and J usage is TRBJ1-1, with a tentative D call TRBD1 (6 bases). Germline CDR1 reads LNHDA; CDR2 reads SQIVND (reference sequence). The ends were cut back, 0 bases at V and 11 bases at J, with 16 bases in the middle. The CDR3 loop spans 14 amino acids. CDR3 sequence (DNA): TGTGCCAGTAGTATAGAATACAGGGTGTCTACCGCTTTCTTT. It codes for CASSIEYRVSTAFF.

V usage is TRBV20-1 and J usage is TRBJ2-3; 11 bases are a match to TRBD2. The trim removed 7 bases at V and 1 base at J, leaving 7 bases unmatched. The CDR3 extends over 15 amino acids. From germline, CDR1 is DFQATT and CDR2 SNEGSKA (reference sequence). The CDR3 loop reads CSVPPGLAGTDTQYF. CDR3 nucleotides: TGCAGTGTTCCCCCGGGACTAGCGGGCACAGATACGCAGTATTTT.

The rearrangement links TRBV6-2 or TRBV6-3 to TRBJ1-1, with 7 nucleotides matching TRBD1. V gave up 6 bases and J gave up 5 bases; unmatched junction bases: 3. The CDR3 sequence is 12 residues long. Germline CDR1 and CDR2: MNHEY and SVGEGT. The CDR3 sequence is CASRGQVTEAFF. CDR3 coding DNA: TGTGCCAGCAGAGGACAGGTGACTGAAGCTTTCTTT.

This clonotype occurred a few times. This chain connects TRBV12-3 or TRBV12-4 to TRBJ1-1; TRBD1 might be the D (5 bases). Deletions cut 6 bases from V and 3 bases from J, with 11 bases between. The CDR3 spans 13 residues. This CDR3 reads CASRLGGDTEAFF. DNA of the CDR3: TGTGCCAGCAGACTGGGGGGGGACACTGAAGCTTTCTTT.

The count of this clonotype is one. The genes are TRBV2 and TRBJ2-1; D is undetermined. The CDR3 has 15 amino acids. From germline, CDR1 is SNHLY and CDR2 FYNNEI. V was cut by 0 bases and J by 3 bases, with 9 bases left in between. The CDR3 here is CASSEADLSYNEQFF. Written as DNA, the CDR3 is TGTGCCAGCAGTGAAGCTGATTTGAGCTACAATGAGCAGTTCTTC.

This chain uses TRBV9 with TRBJ1-1; D gene ambiguous. The V gene lost 2 bases and the J gene lost 1 base, with 6 bases spanning the gap. The CDR3 consists of 13 residues. Germline values: CDR1 SGDLS, CDR2 YYNGEE. The CDR3 loop is CASSVRRNTEAFF. In nucleotides, the CDR3 is TGTGCCAGCAGCGTCCGGAGGAACACTGAAGCTTTCTTT.

V usage is TRBV20-1 and J usage is TRBJ1-5, with 7 positions matching TRBD1. The germline gives CDR1 DFQATT, CDR2 SNEGSKA (reference sequence). V lost 6 bases, J lost 6 bases, and 8 bases stayed unmatched. This CDR3 has 13 residues. The CDR3 DNA follows: TGCAGTGCGCCGGGACAGCCGGGTCAGCCCCAGCATTTT. Translation: CSAPGQPGQPQHF.

J is TRBJ1-4 and V is TRBV5-1; no clear D gene. V dropped 3 bases and J dropped 0 bases, with 15 bases sitting between them. In germline, CDR1 is SGHRS, CDR2 YFSETQ. The CDR3 runs 17 residues. CDR3 DNA sequence: TGCGCCAGCAGCTCGGGAGTGAGACGCCCAACTAATGAAAAACTGTTTTTT. Translating it yields CASSSGVRRPTNEKLFF.

This chain links TRBV28 with TRBJ1-1, with a weak D call TRBD1 (6 bases). Germline loops: CDR1 MDHEN, CDR2 SYDVKM. Trimming took off 4 bases at V and 3 bases at J, with 15 bases between the two ends. The CDR3 has 15 amino acids. CDR3 residues: CASSSAGQSYTEAFF. As DNA, the CDR3 is TGTGCCAGCAGTTCCGCTGGACAGTCTTACACTGAAGCTTTCTTT.

The table lists this clonotype with a few counts. This rearrangement joins TRBV28 to TRBJ1-5; D may be TRBD1 (6 bases). This CDR3 region has 13 residues. V was cut by 7 bases and J by 5 bases, with 12 bases left in between. Germline CDR1 MDHEN, CDR2 SYDVKM. The CDR3 DNA is TGTGCCAGCACAGGGGTCTATCATCAGCCCCAGCATTTT. This codes for CASTGVYHQPQHF. The full variable domain, in which reference TRBV28 and TRBJ1-5 provide the parts outside the CDR3, is DVKVTQSSRYLVKRTGEKVFLECVQDMDHENMFWYRQDPGLGLRLIYFSYDVKMKEKGDIPEGYSVSREKKERFSLILESASTNQTSMYLCASTGVYHQPQHFGDGTRLSIL.

This rearrangement joins TRBV27 to TRBJ2-7, with 8 bases identical to TRBD2. This CDR3 has 15 amino acids. The J segment lost 7 bases and the V segment lost 2 bases, leaving 10 bases of the junction unmatched. The V gene's germline CDR1 is MNHEY and CDR2 SMNVEV (reference sequence). The CDR3 here is CASSLKSGGDVEQYF. CDR3 DNA sequence: TGTGCCAGCAGTTTAAAATCGGGAGGGGACGTGGAGCAGTACTTC.

A few counts support this clonotype. The V and J genes are TRBV27 and TRBJ1-5, with D maybe TRBD1 (5 bases). The length of the CDR3 is 14 residues. Germline V CDR1 and CDR2: MNHEY, SMNVEV (reference sequence). V shed 1 base and J shed 3 bases, with 7 bases lying between them. CDR3 region: CASSLLGDNQPQHF. CDR3 nucleotides: TGTGCCAGCAGTTTATTAGGGGACAATCAGCCCCAGCATTTT.